This entry features one T cell receptor (beta chain) sequence. Its antigen is as yet unknown. Using immunoSEQ multiplex PCR, the repertoire was profiled, and TCRdb retains in-frame clones only, with some absent. The sample carries approximately 68,000 clones, approximately 90% recorded once. The entry originates in a study of OX40 agonist ivuxolimab in advanced cancers. Whole-study context: While on treatment, patients had intravenous ivuxolimab at 0.01 to 10 mg/kg every 2 weeks.

Overall study results and limits: At doses 0.1 to 3.0 mg/kg, CD4+ and CD8+ clones expanded. More expanded clones were seen, on average, in CD8+ T cells than in CD4+. Expanded peripheral T cell antigen specificity was not determined.

Per germline, CDR1 SGHTA and CDR2 FQGNSA. The CDR3 sequence is 17 residues long. V was pared by 5 bases and J by 4 bases, with 10 bases of the junction left unmatched. The V gene is TRBV7-2, the J gene TRBJ2-3; 12 nucleotides align to TRBD2. The TCR sequence derives from an adult with an advanced solid tumor such as melanoma, head and neck, liver or kidney cancer. Specimen: CD4+ or CD8+ T cells sorted from blood, collected in a trial of the OX40 agonist ivuxolimab. CDR3 DNA: TGTGCCAGCAGCCCCGACCTAGCGGGGGGGCCCGCAGATACGCAGTATTTT. Translation: CASSPDLAGGPADTQYF.